The 30 T cell receptor beta chains in this list originate from one sample, sequenced in a study of cytotoxic CD8 clonotypes in ibrutinib-treated CLL. Method: immunoSEQ multiplex PCR; TCRdb's copy keeps in-frame clones and lacks some. The table includes more than 110,000 clones, more than 85% detected once. The material sequenced was PBMCs, taken after 12 months of ibrutinib treatment. The receptors come from a human donor with chronic lymphocytic leukemia.

A few counts support this clone. The chain links TRBV19 to TRBJ2-2; D is unclear. V shed 3 bases and J shed 1 base, with 6 bases lying between them. This CDR3 region has 14 residues. Germline CDR1 and CDR2: LNHDA and SQIVND (reference sequence). CDR3 DNA: TGTGCCAGTAGTATTCAACTGAACACCGGGGAGCTGTTTTTT. It codes for CASSIQLNTGELFF.

The count of this clone is one. The rearrangement joins TRBV5-1 to TRBJ2-3; 13 bases are shared with TRBD2. The J segment lost 3 bases and the V segment lost 2 bases, leaving 9 bases of the junction unmatched. Germline V lookup: CDR1 SGHRS, CDR2 YFSETQ. This CDR3 is built from 18 residues. CDR3 sequence reads: CASSFWTSGSQGTDTQYF. The CDR3 DNA reads as TGCGCCAGCAGCTTTTGGACTAGCGGGAGCCAGGGGACAGATACGCAGTATTTT.

The chain couples TRBV5-1 to TRBJ2-1; tentatively, D is TRBD1 (5 bases). The V end was cut by 0 bases, the J end by 0 bases, with 10 bases between. Per the germline V gene, CDR1 is SGHRS and CDR2 is YFSETQ. This CDR3 is built from 16 residues. In nucleotides, the CDR3 is TGCGCCAGCAGCTTGGAAGGGGTTAGCTCCTACAATGAGCAGTTCTTC. This sequence encodes CASSLEGVSSYNEQFF.

V and J are TRBV10-3 and TRBJ1-2; the match to TRBD1 covers 10 bases. The germline V gene has CDR1 ENHRY and CDR2 SYGVKD. V shed 4 bases and J 1 base; nucleotides not matched to a gene: 3. CDR3 length: 15 residues. The CDR3 loop is CAISGGTGVNYGYTF. Here the CDR3 DNA reads TGTGCCATCAGTGGAGGGACAGGGGTTAACTATGGCTACACCTTC.

The chain recombines TRBV5-1 with TRBJ2-5; 10 nucleotides agree with TRBD1. The CDR3 runs 15 residues. V shed 0 bases, J shed 4 bases, and the junction held 3 bases outside the gene matches. CDR1 is SGHRS and CDR2 is YFSETQ in the germline V gene. The CDR3 coding sequence is TGCGCCAGCAGCTTGGCCGGGGACAGGGGAGAGACCCAGTACTTC. As protein: CASSLAGDRGETQYF.

Remarks on this clone: Within the sample, other DNA sequences also encode this same CDR3. V is TRBV28 and J is TRBJ2-7; 7 bases are a match to TRBD2. This CDR3 is 14 amino acids long. Germline assignment: CDR1 MDHEN and CDR2 SYDVKM. Trimming at V came to 5 bases and at J to 3 bases, leaving 7 bases not matched to a gene. CDR3 amino acids: CASSSGTGDYEQYF. In DNA form, the CDR3 reads TGTGCCAGCAGTAGCGGGACGGGGGACTACGAGCAGTACTTC.

In this sample, this clone turned up once. The chain has TRBV27 and TRBJ2-7; 8 bases fit TRBD2. V shed 10 bases and J 4 bases; nucleotides not matched to a gene: 15. The CDR3 is made up of 15 amino acids. Germline V gives CDR1 MNHEY, CDR2 SMNVEV (reference sequence). The CDR3 DNA reads TGTGCCACTCTCTCGGGGGGACTAGGGAGGTACGAGCAGTACTTC. Translated: CATLSGGLGRYEQYF.

This chain joins TRBV29-1 and TRBJ2-1; 8 bases match TRBD1. From germline, CDR1 is SQVTM and CDR2 ANQGSEA. The CDR3 has 13 residues. With 4 bases clipped from V and 8 bases from J, the junction kept 7 bases outside the gene matches. CDR3 amino acids: CSVGTGKHDEQFF. In nucleotides, the CDR3 is TGCAGCGTTGGGACAGGGAAACACGATGAGCAGTTCTTC.

V gene TRBV5-6 combines with J gene TRBJ2-7; 11 positions agree with TRBD1. V trimming: 3 bases; J trimming: 6 bases; junction bases outside the gene matches: 8. CDR3 length: 15 residues. Germline values: CDR1 SGHDT, CDR2 YYEEEE. The CDR3 loop is CASSSMGQGVGEQYF. DNA for the CDR3: TGTGCCAGCAGCTCTATGGGACAGGGGGTGGGCGAGCAGTACTTC.

This clone was seen only a few times. The chain joins TRBV20-1 to TRBJ2-1, with D uncertain. The CDR3 runs 11 residues. CDR1 and CDR2 from the germline V gene are DFQATT and SNEGSKA (reference sequence). V was clipped by 1 base and J by 5 bases, with 3 bases between them. The CDR3: CSARGHNEQFF. Here the CDR3 DNA reads TGCAGTGCTAGAGGACACAATGAGCAGTTCTTC.

The rearrangement joins TRBV7-8 to TRBJ1-2; D might be TRBD1 (5 bases). CDR3 length: 13 residues. Trimming pared 1 base from V and 8 bases from J, leaving 11 bases between. Germline loops: CDR1 SGHVS, CDR2 FQNEAQ. DNA of the CDR3: TGTGCCAGCAGCTTAGAGGCGGGGCAAGGCTACACCTTC. Translation gives CASSLEAGQGYTF. The variable domain in full, with the rest retrieved from reference TRBV7-8 and TRBJ1-2, is GAGVSQSPRYKVAKRGQDVALRCDPISGHVSLFWYQQALGQGPEFLTYFQNEAQLDKSGLPSDRFFAERPEGSVSTLKIQRTQQEDSAVYLCASSLEAGQGYTFGSGTRLTVV.

V and J are TRBV14 and TRBJ2-7, with TRBD2 as a possible D gene (6 bases). Germline V lookup: CDR1 SGHDN, CDR2 FVKESK. V lost 4 bases and J lost 4, with 11 bases in between. CDR3 length equals 13 residues. CDR3 sequence: CASSLIGRYEQYF. The DNA of the CDR3 is TGTGCCAGCAGCCTCATCGGGAGATACGAGCAGTACTTC.

This clone was counted only a few times. Here the CDR3 reads CASTNDRAPFDRVREQYF. As DNA, the CDR3 is TGTGCCAGCACCAATGACCGCGCCCCATTTGACAGGGTTCGAGAGCAGTACTTC. The chain has TRBV5-5 and TRBJ2-7; 7 bases map to TRBD1. J lost 7 bases, V lost 6 bases, and 25 bases had no gene match. Per germline, CDR1 SGHKS and CDR2 YYEKEE (reference sequence). This CDR3 is built from 18 residues. Drawing the rest from reference TRBV5-5 and TRBJ2-7, the complete variable domain is DAGVTQSPTHLIKTRGQQVTLRCSPISGHKSVSWYQQVLGQGPQFIFQYYEKEERGRGNFPDRFSARQFPNYSSELNVNALLLGDSALYLCASTNDRAPFDRVREQYFGPGTRLTVT.

The gene calls are TRBV4-2 and TRBJ1-4; D unclear. CDR1 and CDR2 from the germline V gene are LGHNA and YNFKEQ. Trimming took 1 base from V and 5 from J, leaving 11 bases between them. The CDR3 consists of 15 residues. DNA of the CDR3: TGTGCCAGCAGCCAAGTGGATCTAGAAAATGAAAAACTGTTTTTT. Translating gives CASSQVDLENEKLFF.

The CDR3 reads CASSGRNYGYTF. The DNA of the CDR3 is TGTGCCAGCAGTGGCAGAAACTATGGCTACACCTTC. J is TRBJ1-2 and V is TRBV27; D call uncertain. With 5 bases removed from V and 2 bases from J, the gap between germline ends came to 6 bases. The CDR3 runs to 12 residues. Germline-derived CDR1 and CDR2 are MNHEY and SMNVEV (reference sequence).

The V gene is TRBV30, the J gene TRBJ1-5, with TRBD1 matching 7 bases. The V segment lost 3 bases and the J segment 6 bases; nucleotides outside the gene matches: 8. This CDR3 contains 14 residues. CDR1 GTSNPN and CDR2 SVGIG come from the germline V gene (reference sequence). The CDR3 sequence is CAWSRDSGAQPQHF. The CDR3 region has the DNA TGTGCCTGGAGCCGGGACAGTGGGGCTCAGCCCCAGCATTTT. The variable domain in full, completed from reference TRBV30 and TRBJ1-5, reads SQTIHQWPATLVQPVGSPLSLECTVEGTSNPNLYWYRQAAGRGLQLLFYSVGIGQISSEVPQNLSASRPQDRQFILSSKKLLLSDSGFYLCAWSRDSGAQPQHFGDGTRLSIL.

The rearrangement links TRBV27 to TRBJ2-1; D unresolved. The length of the CDR3 is 12 residues. Per the germline V gene, CDR1 is MNHEY and CDR2 is SMNVEV (reference sequence). V was shortened by 4 bases and J by 9 bases, with 10 bases between the two germline ends. CDR3 sequence (DNA): TGTGCCAGCAGTTCTAGGTTTTCTGAGCAGTTCTTC. This encodes CASSSRFSEQFF.

The V call is TRBV6-6, the J call TRBJ1-2; no clear D. Per the germline V gene, CDR1 is MNHNY and CDR2 is SVGAGI (reference sequence). This CDR3 has 13 residues. Trimming left V 4 bases short and J 8 bases short, with 14 bases between. The CDR3 here is CASSFPSRQGYTF. CDR3 DNA sequence: TGTGCCAGCAGTTTTCCCAGCCGTCAGGGCTACACCTTC.

This sequence joins TRBV10-1 and TRBJ2-3; D ambiguous. V was clipped by 0 bases and J by 2 bases, with 9 bases between them. Germline CDR1 and CDR2: WNHNN and SYGVQD (reference sequence). The CDR3 extends over 15 amino acids. In nucleotides, the CDR3 is TGCGCCAGCAGTGAGTCGCTGGCAGACACAGATACGCAGTATTTT. This gives the protein CASSESLADTDTQYF.

The chain recombines TRBV9 with TRBJ2-1; 12 nucleotides agree with TRBD2. The CDR3 has 16 amino acids. V lost 4 bases to trimming and J lost 6 bases; unmatched junction nucleotides: 8. Germline CDR1 SGDLS, CDR2 YYNGEE. The CDR3 here is CASSPLAGGTFNEQFF. In DNA, the CDR3 is TGTGCCAGCAGCCCACTAGCGGGAGGAACATTCAATGAGCAGTTCTTC. The complete variable domain, with remaining parts taken from reference TRBV9 and TRBJ2-1, reads DSGVTQTPKHLITATGQRVTLRCSPRSGDLSVYWYQQSLDQGLQFLIQYYNGEERAKGNILERFSAQQFPDLHSELNLSSLELGDSALYFCASSPLAGGTFNEQFFGPGTRLTVL.

This chain connects TRBV7-2 to TRBJ2-6, with D uncertain. CDR3 length: 16 amino acids. Germline CDR1 and CDR2: SGHTA and FQGNSA. Deletions cut 5 bases from V and 0 bases from J, with 11 bases between. Here the CDR3 reads CASSLLQSSGANVLTF. The CDR3 bases are TGTGCCAGCAGCCTTCTACAAAGCTCTGGGGCCAACGTCCTGACTTTC. Full variable domain (rest looked up from reference TRBV7-2 and TRBJ2-6): GAGVSQSPSNKVTEKGKDVELRCDPISGHTALYWYRQSLGQGLEFLIYFQGNSAPDKSGLPSDRFSAERTGGSVSTLTIQRTQQEDSAVYLCASSLLQSSGANVLTFGAGSRLTVL.

V and J are TRBV10-2 and TRBJ1-5; 11 bases fit TRBD1. CDR1 is WSHSY, CDR2 SAAADI, per germline. The ends lost 7 bases at V and 5 bases at J; junction bases unmatched: 1. The CDR3 loop spans 13 amino acids. In nucleotides, the CDR3 is TGCGCCAGCAAGGACAGGGGGCATCAGCCCCAGCATTTT. Translation gives CASKDRGHQPQHF.

The chain employs TRBV11-2 and TRBJ2-3; TRBD2 matches at 8 bases. This CDR3 is built from 18 residues. V dropped 5 bases and J dropped 2; count of bases not matched to a gene: 15. Germline CDR1 SGHAT, CDR2 FQNNGV. The CDR3 spells CASSPRVAGMGVTDTQYF. The CDR3 DNA reads as TGTGCCAGCAGCCCCCGGGTAGCGGGAATGGGGGTCACAGATACGCAGTATTTT.

The gene calls are TRBV6-5 and TRBJ2-3; D may be TRBD1 (6 bases). The ends were cut back, 9 bases at V and 0 bases at J, with 10 bases in the middle. There are 13 residues in the CDR3. Per germline, CDR1 MNHEY and CDR2 SVGAGI. CDR3 in DNA: TGTGCCAGTACAGGGATTAGCACAGATACGCAGTATTTT. Its protein product is CASTGISTDTQYF.

The chain carries TRBV19 and TRBJ1-5, with 11 bases identical to TRBD1. With 6 bases clipped from V and 4 bases from J, the junction kept 5 bases outside the gene matches. Germline lookup yields CDR1 LNHDA and CDR2 SQIVND (reference sequence). The CDR3 sequence is 15 residues long. CDR3 in amino acids: CASRGTGGINQPQHF. CDR3 bases: TGTGCCAGTAGGGGGACAGGGGGGATTAATCAGCCCCAGCATTTT.

This clone was counted a few times. The chain employs TRBV28 and TRBJ1-2; the match to TRBD1 covers 9 bases. The CDR3 sequence is 13 residues long. The trim removed 6 bases at V and 6 bases at J, leaving 5 bases unmatched. Germline CDR1 is MDHEN and CDR2 is SYDVKM. Written as DNA, the CDR3 is TGTGCCAGCAGGATACAGGGGGCGCATGGCTACACCTTC. This encodes CASRIQGAHGYTF.

The CDR3 coding sequence is TGTGCCATCAGTGAGTCGGTCCAGGATAGCAATCAGCCCCAGCATTTT. Its protein product is CAISESVQDSNQPQHF. The chain links TRBV10-3 to TRBJ1-5; no clear D gene. V was pared by 0 bases and J by 0 bases, with 9 bases between. CDR1 and CDR2 (germline): ENHRY, SYGVKD. The CDR3 is made up of 16 amino acids.

CDR3 amino acids: CASSVAASGRASTQYF. Written as DNA, the CDR3 is TGTGCCAGCAGCGTAGCGGCTAGCGGGAGGGCCAGTACGCAGTATTTT. The chain carries TRBV9 and TRBJ2-3; 12 bases agree with TRBD2. V lost 0 bases to trimming and J lost 8 bases; unmatched junction nucleotides: 7. Germline V lookup: CDR1 SGDLS, CDR2 YYNGEE. The CDR3 runs to 16 residues.

This clone is judged medium-sized. This chain connects TRBV11-2 to TRBJ2-7; TRBD2 matches at 8 bases. CDR1 SGHAT and CDR2 FQNNGV come from the germline V gene. The CDR3 is 13 residues long. The trim removed 5 bases at V and 6 bases at J, leaving 6 bases unmatched. The DNA of the CDR3 is TGTGCCAGCAGCCTCCTAGCGGGTAGCGAGCAGTACTTC. Amino acids: CASSLLAGSEQYF.

The V call is TRBV5-6, the J call TRBJ2-7; D remains unclear. Germline CDR1 SGHDT, CDR2 YYEEEE. The V end was cut by 6 bases, the J end by 3 bases, with 10 bases between. The CDR3 runs to 12 residues. The CDR3 DNA follows: TGTGCCAGCACCATTTCCGGCTACGAGCAGTACTTC. This sequence encodes CASTISGYEQYF.